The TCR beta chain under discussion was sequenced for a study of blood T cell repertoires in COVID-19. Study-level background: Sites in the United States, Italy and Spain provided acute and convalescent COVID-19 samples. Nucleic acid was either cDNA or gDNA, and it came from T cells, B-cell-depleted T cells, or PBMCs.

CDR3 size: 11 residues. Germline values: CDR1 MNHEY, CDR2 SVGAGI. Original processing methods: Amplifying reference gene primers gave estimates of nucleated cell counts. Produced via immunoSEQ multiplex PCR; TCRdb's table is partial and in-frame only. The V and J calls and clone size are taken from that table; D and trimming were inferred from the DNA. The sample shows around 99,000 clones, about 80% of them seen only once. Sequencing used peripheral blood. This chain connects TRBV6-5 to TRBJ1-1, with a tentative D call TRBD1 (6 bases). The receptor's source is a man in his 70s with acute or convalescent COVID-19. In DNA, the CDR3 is TGTGCTTCCGGGGTAGGACAGGAAGCTTTCTTT. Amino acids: CASGVGQEAFF.